Following are 20 T cell receptor beta chains from one sample sequenced in a study of OX40 agonist ivuxolimab in advanced cancers. TCRdb keeps only in-frame clones here, not all; method: immunoSEQ multiplex PCR. The sample holds about 16,000 clones; 84% are singletons and the top ten take over 60%. Sequencing used CD4+ or CD8+ T cells sorted from blood, obtained in a trial of the OX40 agonist ivuxolimab. The origin of the receptors is an adult with an advanced solid tumor such as melanoma, head and neck, liver or kidney cancer.

The CDR3 DNA reads as TGTGCCAGCAGCTTGGGGGAGGGAGCGCAGTATTTT. It translates to CASSLGEGAQYF. The V and J genes are TRBV5-4 and TRBJ2-3; 7 nucleotides agree with TRBD2. Germline V CDR1 and CDR2: SGHNT, YYREEE (reference sequence). The CDR3 has 12 amino acids. V gave up 0 bases and J gave up 10 bases; unmatched junction bases: 2.

CDR3 loop: CASSEQGSYNSPLHF. Written as DNA, the CDR3 is TGTGCCAGCAGTGAACAGGGGTCCTATAATTCACCCCTCCACTTT. The chain employs TRBV7-2 and TRBJ1-6; 7 nucleotides align to TRBD1. The CDR3 sequence is 15 residues long. Germline loops: CDR1 SGHTA, CDR2 FQGNSA. V lost 6 bases to trimming and J lost 1 base; unmatched junction nucleotides: 3.

The chain carries TRBV15 and TRBJ2-5, with D possibly TRBD2 on 5 matching bases. The CDR3 is 15 amino acids. Germline CDR1 LNHNV, CDR2 YYDKDF (reference sequence). Trimming removed 4 bases at V and 5 bases at J, with 17 bases between. CDR3 amino acids: CATSTERVSWETQYF. The CDR3 DNA sequence: TGTGCCACCAGCACAGAGAGGGTATCGTGGGAGACCCAGTACTTC.

The chain recombines TRBV9 with TRBJ2-7, with 9 bases lining up with TRBD2. Germline CDR1 and CDR2: SGDLS and YYNGEE. The CDR3 has 14 residues. V lost 5 bases and J lost 3; bases outside the gene matches: 6. The CDR3 nucleotides read TGTGCCAGCAGTAAAGGAGCGGGGGGCTACGAGCAGTACTTC. This codes for CASSKGAGGYEQYF. Based on the CDR3 plus reference TRBV9 and TRBJ2-7, the full variable domain is DSGVTQTPKHLITATGQRVTLRCSPRSGDLSVYWYQQSLDQGLQFLIQYYNGEERAKGNILERFSAQQFPDLHSELNLSSLELGDSALYFCASSKGAGGYEQYFGPGTRLTVT.

This sequence joins TRBV27 and TRBJ1-5; D is perhaps TRBD1 (5 bases). Germline V lookup: CDR1 MNHEY, CDR2 SMNVEV (reference sequence). CDR3 length: 14 amino acids. V dropped 8 bases and J dropped 0 bases, with 11 bases sitting between them. DNA of the CDR3: TGTGCCAGCTCCCTGAGGGGTAGCAATCAGCCCCAGCATTTT. Its protein product is CASSLRGSNQPQHF.

The chain's CDR3 is CASSLAQGQGASDRSGNTIYF. The CDR3 bases are TGTGCCAGCAGCTTAGCCCAGGGACAGGGCGCCTCCGATAGATCTGGAAACACCATATATTTT. The chain links TRBV7-6 to TRBJ1-3, with 9 bases that match TRBD1. Germline values: CDR1 SGHVS, CDR2 FNYEAQ. V dropped 0 bases and J dropped 1; count of bases not matched to a gene: 16. The length of the CDR3 is 21 residues.

V and J are TRBV7-2 and TRBJ1-2, with D possibly TRBD1 on 5 matching bases. With 1 base removed from V and 3 bases from J, the gap between germline ends came to 12 bases. The CDR3 has 15 amino acids. The V gene's germline CDR1 is SGHTA and CDR2 FQGNSA. CDR3 residues: CASSLVIQGHYGYTF. CDR3 bases: TGTGCCAGCAGCTTAGTTATTCAGGGCCACTATGGCTACACCTTC.

The V and J genes are TRBV5-4 and TRBJ2-5; D gene uncertain. CDR1 is SGHNT, CDR2 YYREEE, per germline (reference sequence). V lost 1 base to trimming and J lost 4 bases, with 14 bases between them. The CDR3 has 15 amino acids. The DNA for the CDR3 is TGTGCCAGCAGCTTGATAGACCAGGACCGAGAGACCCAGTACTTC. It codes for CASSLIDQDRETQYF.

The V call is TRBV7-8, the J call TRBJ2-7, with D possibly TRBD1 on 6 matching bases. The CDR3 is 13 residues long. V shed 3 bases and J shed 3 bases, with 9 bases lying between them. In germline, CDR1 is SGHVS, CDR2 FQNEAQ. In nucleotides, the CDR3 is TGTGCCAGCAGCTTCGGACAGCGCTACGAGCAGTACTTC. It codes for CASSFGQRYEQYF.

This chain links TRBV27 with TRBJ1-1; no firm D call. The CDR3 is 14 amino acids. Germline CDR1 MNHEY, CDR2 SMNVEV (reference sequence). Trimming removed 0 bases from V and 3 bases from J, with 8 bases in between. The CDR3 here is CASSLSWRDTEAFF. The CDR3, as DNA: TGTGCCAGCAGTTTATCGTGGAGGGACACTGAAGCTTTCTTT.

The genes are TRBV2 and TRBJ2-5; 10 bases line up with TRBD1. J gave up 4 bases and V 4 bases, and 3 bases lay outside the gene matches. Germline V gene lookup returns CDR1 SNHLY and CDR2 FYNNEI. The CDR3 has 14 residues. In nucleotides, the CDR3 is TGTGCCAGCAGTGGGACAGGGGGAGTAGAGACCCAGTACTTC. It codes for CASSGTGGVETQYF. Variable domain in full (rest from reference TRBV2 and TRBJ2-5): EPEVTQTPSHQVTQMGQEVILRCVPISNHLYFYWYRQILGQKVEFLVSFYNNEISEKSEIFDDQFSVERPDGSNFTLKIRSTKLEDSAMYFCASSGTGGVETQYFGPGTRLLVL.

This clone has only a few counts. Other nucleotide sequences in the sample specify the same CDR3. Here the CDR3 DNA reads TGTGCCAGCAGCTTAGGTCGGGGGCGGGGTAACTATGGCTACACCTTC. Translating gives CASSLGRGRGNYGYTF. The genes are TRBV13 and TRBJ1-2, with a tentative D call TRBD1 (6 bases). This CDR3 has 16 residues. The V gene lost 0 bases and the J gene lost 1 base, with 12 bases spanning the gap. From germline, CDR1 is PRHDT and CDR2 FYEKMQ (reference sequence).

The chain employs TRBV4-1 and TRBJ2-2, with 14 bases aligning to TRBD2. The CDR3 consists of 18 residues. V shed 0 bases, J shed 4 bases, and the junction held 4 bases outside the gene matches. Germline V gene lookup returns CDR1 MGHRA and CDR2 YSYEKL. CDR3 coding DNA: TGCGCCAGCAGCCAAGAGGGACTAGCGGGGGCGGGCACCGGGGAGCTGTTTTTT. This codes for CASSQEGLAGAGTGELFF.

The CDR3 nucleotides are TGTGCCACCAGCAGAGGGGCGGGAGGGGGCGAAGGTTCCTACAATGAGCAGTTCTTC. Its protein product is CATSRGAGGGEGSYNEQFF. This chain uses TRBV15 with TRBJ2-1, with 9 positions matching TRBD2. The germline CDR1 and CDR2 sequences are LNHNV and YYDKDF (reference sequence). The CDR3 is made up of 19 amino acids. V was clipped by 1 base and J by 1 base; unmatched bases: 11.

This CDR3 is CASSLVAGAPNTEAFF. CDR3 DNA: TGTGCCAGCAGCTTAGTCGCAGGGGCCCCGAACACTGAAGCTTTCTTT. The V and J genes are TRBV7-2 and TRBJ1-1; D might be TRBD1 (6 bases). CDR1 and CDR2 (germline): SGHTA, FQGNSA. The CDR3 contains 16 residues. Trimming removed 1 base at V and 1 base at J, with 13 bases between.

V usage is TRBV14 and J usage is TRBJ1-4; 7 bases are shared with TRBD1. The length of the CDR3 is 16 residues. Germline CDR1 SGHDN, CDR2 FVKESK. V shed 4 bases and J 5 bases; nucleotides not matched to a gene: 10. Here the CDR3 DNA reads TGTGCCAGCAGCCCCCTGTTGGGGACAGCAAATGAAAAACTGTTTTTT. It encodes CASSPLLGTANEKLFF.

This clone was picked up a small number of times. The chain links TRBV25-1 to TRBJ1-1; the D gene is possibly TRBD1 (5 bases). The germline V gene encodes CDR1 MGHDK and CDR2 SYGVNS. The CDR3 loop spans 14 amino acids. Trimming shortened V by 3 bases and J by 0 bases, and 8 bases separated the two germline ends. This chain's CDR3 is CASSDQGMNTEAFF. CDR3 DNA sequence: TGTGCCAGCAGTGATCAGGGCATGAACACTGAAGCTTTCTTT.

The CDR3 sequence: CASSTTSGNNEQFF. The CDR3 DNA reads TGTGCCAGCAGCACGACTAGCGGGAATAATGAGCAGTTCTTC. The chain recombines TRBV7-8 with TRBJ2-1; TRBD2 agrees at 11 bases. V lost 5 bases, J lost 7 bases, and 4 bases stayed unmatched. The CDR3 is 14 amino acids. Germline values: CDR1 SGHVS, CDR2 FQNEAQ. Filled out from reference TRBV7-8 and TRBJ2-1, the complete variable domain reads GAGVSQSPRYKVAKRGQDVALRCDPISGHVSLFWYQQALGQGPEFLTYFQNEAQLDKSGLPSDRFFAERPEGSVSTLKIQRTQQEDSAVYLCASSTTSGNNEQFFGPGTRLTVL.

V gene TRBV5-4 combines with J gene TRBJ1-2; D gene unclear. With 0 bases removed from V and 2 bases from J, the gap between germline ends came to 5 bases. Germline V gene lookup returns CDR1 SGHNT and CDR2 YYREEE (reference sequence). The CDR3 spans 13 residues. The CDR3 spells CASSLDENYGYTF. CDR3 sequence (DNA): TGTGCCAGCAGCTTGGACGAAAACTATGGCTACACCTTC.

This chain uses TRBV19 with TRBJ1-5, with a tentative D call TRBD1 (6 bases). V was cut by 7 bases and J by 3 bases, with 13 bases left in between. Germline CDR1 LNHDA, CDR2 SQIVND (reference sequence). CDR3 length equals 14 residues. CDR3 in DNA: TGTGCCAGTATGGCAGGGGTGGCCAATCAGCCCCAGCATTTT. This gives the protein CASMAGVANQPQHF.